This passage covers 12 T cell receptor beta chains from one sample sequenced in a study of early T cells in non-severe SARS-CoV-2 infection. TCRdb re-called the 5' RACE reads through MiXCR, storing one row per CDR3 protein. The repertoire has around 70,000 distinct CDR3 sequences, about 12% of them found once; the top ten carry approximately 4%. The sequenced material came from whole blood. The origin of the receptors is an adult who was a healthcare worker with PCR-confirmed SARS-CoV-2 infection or an uninfected control (not recorded which).

This clonotype showed up just a few times. This chain uses TRBV20-1 with TRBJ2-3; D might be TRBD2 (6 bases). The germline gives CDR1 DFQATT, CDR2 SNEGSKA (reference sequence). This CDR3 has 14 amino acids. V shed 6 bases and J shed 0 bases, with 13 bases lying between them. This chain's CDR3 is CSARGLMSTDTQYF. DNA for the CDR3: TGCAGTGCGAGGGGACTCATGAGCACAGATACGCAGTATTTT.

This clonotype has more than one count but fewer than ten. The gene calls are TRBV2 and TRBJ2-4; D remains unclear. This CDR3 has 12 residues. V gave up 8 bases and J gave up 0 bases, with 5 bases separating them. Germline V gene sequence: CDR1 SNHLY, CDR2 FYNNEI. The CDR3 DNA reads TGTGCCAGCTCCCTAGCCAAAAACATTCAGTACTTC. Translation gives CASSLAKNIQYF.

This clonotype was detected many times. The genes are TRBV25-1 and TRBJ2-5; TRBD1 aligns across 9 bases. This CDR3 is built from 14 residues. With V trimmed by 7 bases and J by 1 base, 4 bases remained unmatched. Per germline, CDR1 MGHDK and CDR2 SYGVNS. The CDR3 protein is CASKQDRGQETQYF. The CDR3 DNA is TGTGCCAGCAAACAGGACAGGGGCCAAGAGACCCAGTACTTC.

V gene TRBV28 combines with J gene TRBJ2-2; D is undetermined. Trimming removed 7 bases from V and 3 bases from J, with 15 bases in between. This CDR3 is built from 15 residues. Germline assignment: CDR1 MDHEN and CDR2 SYDVKM. Written as DNA, the CDR3 is TGTGCCAGCATGCCTTTAGCCGTGGACACCGGGGAGCTGTTTTTT. Its protein product is CASMPLAVDTGELFF.

The V call is TRBV7-3, the J call TRBJ1-1; D unclear. Trimming took off 1 base at V and 1 base at J, with 4 bases between the two ends. Germline lookup yields CDR1 SGHTA and CDR2 FQGTGA. This CDR3 is built from 13 residues. The CDR3: CASSLSQNTEAFF. The CDR3 nucleotides are TGTGCCAGCAGCTTAAGTCAGAACACTGAAGCTTTCTTT. Filled out from reference TRBV7-3 and TRBJ1-1, the complete variable domain reads GAGVSQTPSNKVTEKGKYVELRCDPISGHTALYWYRQSLGQGPEFLIYFQGTGAADDSGLPNDRFFAVRPEGSVSTLKIQRTERGDSAVYLCASSLSQNTEAFFGQGTRLTVV.

This clonotype has a count of ten or more. The V gene is TRBV5-1, the J gene TRBJ1-2, with a tentative D call TRBD1 (6 bases). The CDR3 covers 14 residues. Deletions cut 2 bases from V and 2 bases from J, with 10 bases between. The germline CDR1 and CDR2 sequences are SGHRS and YFSETQ. The CDR3 sequence: CASSLGQGNYGYTF. CDR3 nucleotide sequence: TGCGCCAGCAGCTTAGGGCAGGGGAACTATGGCTACACCTTC.

This clonotype was counted ten times or more. The CDR3 nucleotides read TGTGCCAGCGGAAAACTAGCGGGAGAGGCCAATGAGCAGTTCTTC. It is translated as CASGKLAGEANEQFF. The V gene is TRBV6-4, the J gene TRBJ2-1; 11 bases align to TRBD2. This CDR3 spans 15 amino acids. V shed 8 bases, J shed 6 bases, and the junction held 9 bases outside the gene matches. CDR1 and CDR2 from the germline V gene are MRHNA and SNTAGT.

This clonotype was counted many times. The chain is built from TRBV12-3 or TRBV12-4 and TRBJ1-1; D gene uncertain. The CDR3 is made up of 11 amino acids. V dropped 6 bases and J dropped 7 bases, with 9 bases sitting between them. As DNA, the CDR3 is TGTGCCAGCAGCCAGACGGGTGAAGCTTTCTTT. Amino acid sequence: CASSQTGEAFF.

The rearrangement links TRBV5-4 to TRBJ2-7, with 7 bases fitting TRBD1. CDR1 and CDR2 from the germline V gene are SGHNT and YYREEE (reference sequence). The CDR3 spans 16 residues. Trimming cost V 4 bases and J 0 bases; bases outside gene matches: 10. This CDR3 is CASSLGQKRSSYEQYF. The CDR3 nucleotides read TGTGCCAGCAGCCTGGGACAGAAACGAAGCTCCTACGAGCAGTACTTC.

This clonotype turned up a few times. The chain uses TRBV19 and TRBJ2-5; no reliable D call. V was shortened by 8 bases and J by 1 base, with 11 bases between the two germline ends. The CDR3 runs to 13 residues. Germline V lookup: CDR1 LNHDA, CDR2 SQIVND (reference sequence). The CDR3 sequence is CASGSALQETQYF. In DNA form, the CDR3 reads TGTGCCAGTGGGTCCGCCCTCCAAGAGACCCAGTACTTC.

The gene calls are TRBV7-8 and TRBJ2-5, with 10 bases matching TRBD1. Germline trimming cut 4 bases from V and 6 bases from J; bases unmatched to any gene: 14. This CDR3 has 17 amino acids. Germline lookup yields CDR1 SGHVS and CDR2 FQNEAQ. CDR3: CASSSPSSGTGVKTQYF. For the CDR3, the DNA is TGTGCCAGCAGCTCCCCCTCCTCCGGGACAGGGGTAAAGACCCAGTACTTC.

This clonotype occurred many times. CDR3 in amino acids: CASSLRQGQSTEAFF. Written as DNA, the CDR3 is TGTGCCAGCAGCCTAAGGCAGGGACAGAGCACTGAAGCTTTCTTT. V usage is TRBV28 and J usage is TRBJ1-1; 7 nucleotides align to TRBD1. In germline, CDR1 is MDHEN, CDR2 SYDVKM. CDR3 length: 15 residues. The V and J ends lost 6 bases and 4 bases, in that order; junction bases with no gene match: 11. Supplemented by reference TRBV28 and TRBJ1-1, the full variable domain reads DVKVTQSSRYLVKRTGEKVFLECVQDMDHENMFWYRQDPGLGLRLIYFSYDVKMKEKGDIPEGYSVSREKKERFSLILESASTNQTSMYLCASSLRQGQSTEAFFGQGTRLTVV.